The 9 T cell receptor beta chains presented below share a single source sample, sequenced in a study of human CD8 memory T cell subsets. UMI-labeled 5' RACE generated the TCR beta libraries. TCRdb re-called the 5' RACE reads; every CDR3 protein appears as one record, without DNA. The sample data list 7,000 to 9,500 distinct CDR3 sequences. Input material: CD8+ T cells from PBMCs. The receptors were sampled from a human donor in good health.

The chain couples TRBV7-8 to TRBJ2-2; checking the TCRdb D call of TRBD1 is not possible without DNA. The CDR3 length is 12 residues. Germline V gene data show CDR1 as SGHVS and CDR2 as FQNEAQ. The CDR3 reads CASSPGEGRLFF. Based on the CDR3 plus reference TRBV7-8 and TRBJ2-2, the full variable domain is GAGVSQSPRYKVAKRGQDVALRCDPISGHVSLFWYQQALGQGPEFLTYFQNEAQLDKSGLPSDRFFAERPEGSVSTLKIQRTQQEDSAVYLCASSPGEGRLFFGEGSRLTVL.

The V gene is TRBV7-9, the J gene TRBJ2-7. CDR3 size: 15 residues. Germline values: CDR1 SEHNR, CDR2 FQNEAQ (reference sequence). CDR3 sequence reads: CASSLGVGTNNEQYF.

This clonotype is classed as medium-sized by frequency. The chain carries TRBV5-1 and TRBJ1-2; TCRdb picks TRBD1, but there is no DNA to check that call. Germline V gene sequence: CDR1 SGHRS, CDR2 YFSETQ. This CDR3 spans 16 amino acids. CDR3 residues: CASSLSKGPLNYGYTF.

This clonotype is identified as large from frequency. V usage is TRBV20-1 and J usage is TRBJ1-1. Germline V gene sequence: CDR1 DFQATT, CDR2 SNEGSKA (reference sequence). The CDR3 spans 13 residues. Here the CDR3 reads CSANLGMNTEAFF.

The chain recombines TRBV7-8 with TRBJ2-7. CDR3 size: 14 residues. Germline V gene lookup returns CDR1 SGHVS and CDR2 FQNEAQ. CDR3: CASKDDRNSYEQYF.

The gene calls are TRBV11-2 and TRBJ1-4; the D call of TRBD1 rests on TCRdb alone, since no DNA is present to check it. Germline CDR1 and CDR2: SGHAT and FQNNGV. The CDR3 length is 17 residues. The CDR3 is CASSSRTEDSTNEKLFF.

This clonotype is medium-sized by frequency. This rearrangement joins TRBV29-1 to TRBJ2-2; TCRdb proposes TRBD1, but this gene call is untestable without DNA. The CDR3 sequence is 15 residues long. The germline V gene has CDR1 SQVTM and CDR2 ANQGSEA. CDR3 protein: CSVEGGRGRSGELFF.

Its frequency marks this clonotype as medium-sized. V is TRBV4-1 and J is TRBJ2-5; there is no DNA to check the TCRdb D call of TRBD1. The germline gives CDR1 MGHRA, CDR2 YSYEKL. The CDR3 totals 14 residues. The CDR3 loop is CASSPNRGEETQYF.

The chain carries TRBV4-1 and TRBJ1-4; TCRdb reports TRBD1, a call that lacks DNA to check it against. The CDR3 runs to 14 residues. Germline CDR1 reads MGHRA; CDR2 reads YSYEKL. The CDR3 is CASSQDPQGLKLFF.